This TCR beta chain was recovered during a study of T cells in Graves' hyperthyroidism and ophthalmopathy (dated by TCRdb to between 2018 and 2021). In terms of the full investigation: Peripheral blood was collected at initial diagnosis, before any treatment. Prospective prediction of ophthalmopathy was tested in an independent validation cohort consisting of about 20 hyperthyroidism patients and 17 patients who later progressed to ophthalmopathy. In addition, the study compared T-cell repertoires in thyroid tissue and in blood from roughly six Graves' hyperthyroidism patients. For training and testing, the 110 or so patients in the discovery cohort were randomly divided in a 7:3 ratio. To identify TCR V-J signatures that set the groups apart, the researchers used a discovery cohort of roughly 100 patients, made up of 40 to 45 with Graves' ophthalmopathy and 57 with stable Graves' hyperthyroidism. Following sampling, methimazole starting at 30 mg daily was given to hyperthyroidism patients, and high-dose intravenous methylprednisolone was given to ophthalmopathy patients. According to the paper, TCR Vbeta CDR3 sequencing was carried out on over 130 peripheral blood samples, which came from more than 40 ophthalmopathy, around 74 hyperthyroidism and about 17 progressor patients. Study-wide conclusions, independent of this receptor: Most expanded thyroid clonotypes (frequency above 0.001) were also found in blood, which suggests that blood repertoires may mirror thyroid immune responses. A 13 V-J signature model separated ophthalmopathy from stable hyperthyroidism, with approximately 87% sensitivity and roughly 84% specificity in cross-validation and 80%/75% in testing. Sample size was not statistically predetermined, and blinding of investigators to group allocation was not performed. During validation, the model predicted progression to ophthalmopathy a median of approximately 6 months ahead of onset, with around 65% sensitivity and roughly 72% specificity.

There are many counts of this clonotype. Which antigen it targets is not known. No base qualities exist here, and no much larger clone lies one base off it. The TCR beta CDR3 regions were amplified from the RNA transcripts. For the first round of RT-PCR on the TCR CDR3, the HTBI primer set was used together with the Qiagen OneStep RT-PCR kit. Libraries were constructed in a second round of multiplex PCR, after which size selection and purification were carried out. Paired-end sequencing of the libraries was performed with 100 bp reads on an Illumina HiSeq2000. Turning to the authors' computational methods: Raw data were processed with SOAPnuke, discarding reads with adapters, uncalled bases, mean Phred below 15, or no exact constant-primer or identifier match. COPE v1.2.5 was used to merge the high-quality paired reads, and each unique nucleotide sequence was defined as a clonotype. MiTCR v1.1 was used to align the clonotypes against IMGT TRBV, TRBD and TRBJ reference segments. Analysis was restricted to V-J combinations with a frequency above 0.0001, which covered just over 98% of repertoires. The TCS score was defined as the ratio of F50 (clonal expansion) to E x V (chaos), calculated using BLOSUM62-based TCRdist between CDR3 peptides within each V-J. Welch's t-statistics and random forest reduced 450 to 600 V-J features to about 13, which were used in a naive Bayes classifier (R e1071). Clones were called with MiXCR by TCRdb after fastp trimmed the public reads at Q25, and only in-frame beta chains were retained. Records with the same CDR3 protein are collapsed into one entry carrying the most frequent genes and DNA. Here the V and J calls rest on TCRdb's processing, not on the authors' analysis. Across this sample there are more than 500,000 distinct CDR3 sequences, with about 16% seen only once. The top ten clones comprise approximately 30% of the sample.

Ophthalmopathy patients had moderately to severely active disease, with a Clinical Activity Score of 3 or more, a NOSPECS grade of 4 or more, and a disease duration of less than 3 months. Exclusion was applied to patients with uncontrolled infections, other autoimmune diseases, pregnancy or lactation. Diagnoses were established on the basis of clinical symptoms, serum thyroxine and TRAb, thyroid ultrasound, and orbital computed tomography. PBMCs were isolated from about 10 ml of fresh peripheral blood by Ficoll-Paque density gradient centrifugation. Total RNA was extracted with Trizol reagent, and quality was checked on an Agilent 2100 Bioanalyzer. Relative to germline, V is 4 bases shorter and J is 7 bases shorter, with 8 bases between their ends. There are 13 amino acids in the CDR3, from cysteine to phenylalanine inclusive. Only CDR3 DNA is held: 39 bases, read in frame from base 1. According to the germline V gene, CDR1 reads MNHNS and CDR2 reads SASEGT.

The chain couples TRBV6-1 to TRBJ1-6; the D gene is perhaps TRBD1, from 6 matching bases. This sequence was found in a woman aged 25-40 years with Graves' ophthalmopathy. Material: blood. CDR3 loop: CASSGTGNSPLHF. The DNA reads TGTGCCAGCAGTGGAACAGGGAATTCACCCCTCCACTTT.